The clone carrying this T cell receptor beta chain occurred once. Original processing methods: By means of reference gene primer amplification, nucleated cell counts were estimated. Clones were sequenced by immunoSEQ multiplex PCR, and TCRdb holds only the in-frame ones, with some missing. The V and J calls and clone size are taken from that table; D and trimming were inferred from the DNA. This table has over 120,000 clones, 89% appearing once. This specimen comes from a study of blood T cell repertoires in COVID-19. Whole-study context: Sites in the United States, Italy and Spain provided acute and convalescent COVID-19 samples. PBMCs, B-cell-depleted T cells, or T cells provided the cDNA or gDNA that made up the material.

V lost 5 bases to trimming and J lost 4 bases, with 14 bases between them. Germline V gene lookup returns CDR1 KGHSH and CDR2 LQKENI. The CDR3 runs 15 residues. The chain is built from TRBV18 and TRBJ1-4; D remains unclear. This sequence was found in a human donor in a cohort sampled during active COVID-19. The sample was peripheral blood. The CDR3 region is CASSGRTEVNEKLFF. The CDR3 DNA reads TGTGCCAGCTCAGGCCGGACGGAGGTTAATGAAAAACTGTTTTTT.